The source of this TCR beta chain is a study of glioma-infiltrating T cells after dendritic cell vaccination (TCRdb year 2016). With respect to the entire study: The cohort included 15 or so glioblastoma patients drawn from Phase I and II dendritic cell vaccination trials, of whom 9 were newly diagnosed and 6 had recurrent disease. TCR sequencing metrics, including TIL content and tumor-blood repertoire overlap, were correlated with survival after dendritic cell vaccination. Between about 2002 and 2013, the patients were given dendritic cell vaccination pulsed with autologous tumor lysate. In glioblastoma patients vaccinated with dendritic cells, deep sequencing of TCR beta CDR3 regions served to measure the amount of tumor-infiltrating lymphocytes and to compare repertoires between tumor and blood. The vaccine was prepared from monocyte-derived dendritic cells that were cultured for around 7 days with IL-4 and GM-CSF and then pulsed overnight with autologous tumor lysate. Each patient was given three intradermal dendritic cell vaccine injections, spaced two weeks apart, in the arm below the axilla.

Comments on this clone: No antigen is known for it. There are no base qualities to consult, and no much larger clone falls within one base.

The full study reports these points: The TCR overlap response model with three groups was called speculative and said to need prospective validation. After dendritic cell vaccination, a higher estimated pretreatment TIL content predicted longer time to progression and overall survival. The cohort was small and heterogeneous, with few patients having full blood and tumor sets and even fewer initial-recurrent tumor pairs. No direct relationship between TCR clonality and survival was found, suggesting a diverse polyclonal response may matter.

Selection of patients required sufficient residual fresh-frozen tumor tissue and over two years of available survival data. An isocitrate dehydrogenase mutation was not carried by any of the glioblastoma patients, although molecular status was otherwise variable. PBMC were collected before vaccination, two weeks after the third vaccination, and at tumor progression when it occurred. The Qiagen DNeasy Blood extraction Kit was used to extract genomic DNA. Looking up the germline V gene yields CDR1 SNHLY and CDR2 FYNNEI. The cysteine opens and the phenylalanine closes a CDR3 of 14 amino acids. The kept DNA is CDR3 alone, 42 bases in frame from the first base. Deletion took 2 bases off V and 10 bases off J, with a span of 15 bases between the germline ends. Using the immunoSEQ assay, TCRB CDR3 regions were amplified from about 1.9 micrograms of genomic DNA, or from all available DNA when less than that was on hand. For multiplex PCR, 60 forward primers for TCR V beta segments and 13 reverse primers for J beta segments were used. Synthetic control templates were spiked into each sample at limiting dilution to estimate reads per starting template. Reads of 87 bp were generated by sequencing on the Illumina HiSeq System. Concerning the study's data processing: PCR and sequencing errors were removed by a nearest neighbor algorithm that merged closely related sequences. TCR overlap was defined as the percentage of unique tumor TCR beta sequences that were also found in the peripheral blood of the same patient. The immuneACCESS repertoire file appears here via TCRdb, limited to in-frame rearrangements. These files lack a portion of the clones; in checked studies, under half of the deficit traces to unresolved V genes, and the cause of the others is not known. V, J and clone size derive from that table, while D and trimming were established from the DNA sequence. This sample has 60,000 to 70,000 clones in its table, and 82% of those were observed once. The ten largest clones add up to 9.2% of the sample.

Sequenced material: blood, taken before dendritic cell vaccination. The chain links TRBV2 with TRBJ2-1, with TRBD2 as a weak D call on 5 bases. This TCR derives from a human donor with glioblastoma. The nucleotides are TGTGCCAGCAGTGAATCCCCTCAGTCGGGGGAGCAGTTCTTC. Its translation reads: CASSESPQSGEQFF. The entire variable domain, with the stretches around the CDR3 drawn from the reference TRBV2 and TRBJ2-1 proteins, is EPEVTQTPSHQVTQMGQEVILRCVPISNHLYFYWYRQILGQKVEFLVSFYNNEISEKSEIFDDQFSVERPDGSNFTLKIRSTKLEDSAMYFCASSESPQSGEQFFGPGTRLTVL.